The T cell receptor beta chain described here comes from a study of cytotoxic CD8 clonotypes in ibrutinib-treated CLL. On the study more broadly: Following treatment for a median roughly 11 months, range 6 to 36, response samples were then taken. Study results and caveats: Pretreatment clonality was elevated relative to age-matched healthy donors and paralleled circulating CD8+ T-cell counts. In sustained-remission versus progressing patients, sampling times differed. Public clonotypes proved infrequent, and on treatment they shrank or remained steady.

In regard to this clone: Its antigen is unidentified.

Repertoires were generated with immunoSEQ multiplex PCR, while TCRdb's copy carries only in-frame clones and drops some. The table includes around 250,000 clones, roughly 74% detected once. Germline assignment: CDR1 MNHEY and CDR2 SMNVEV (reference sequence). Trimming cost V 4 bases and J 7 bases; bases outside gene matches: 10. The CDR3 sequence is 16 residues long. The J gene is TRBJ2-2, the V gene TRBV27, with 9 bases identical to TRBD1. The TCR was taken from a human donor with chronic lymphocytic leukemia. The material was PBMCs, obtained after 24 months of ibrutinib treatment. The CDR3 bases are TGTGCCAGCAGTTCGCCGGGACAGGGAAGGGTCGGGGAGCTGTTTTTT. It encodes CASSSPGQGRVGELFF.